The rows below give T cell receptor beta chains drawn from one sample of a study of blood T cell repertoires in COVID-19. Using immunoSEQ multiplex PCR, the repertoire was profiled, and TCRdb retains in-frame clones only, with some absent. The top ten hold 2% to 2.5% of the sample, which has around 300,000 clones, 75% to 90% seen once. Sequenced: PBMCs or T cells enriched from blood (not recorded which). These receptors were collected from a woman aged 18 to 35 who had recovered from COVID-19. CDR3s include the opening cysteine and the closing phenylalanine or tryptophan. A D gene is named only where the DNA matches it firmly. The size field is filled for only some rows; it gives once, few, many or a size class.

d_gene,abundance,v_gene,j_gene,CDR3nt,CDR3aa
-,few,TRBV27,TRBJ2-7,TGTGCCAGCGGCCCGAGGGACGCCGGGGGCTACGAGCAGTACTTC,CASGPRDAGGYEQYF
TRBD2,once,TRBV12-3/TRBV12-4,TRBJ2-5,TGTGCTTCCCGGGGACTAGCGGAGACCCAGTACTTC,CASRGLAETQYF
-,-,TRBV6-5,TRBJ1-1,TGTGCCAGCAGTTTCCAAGACTCCCGCAGGGGAGCTTTCTTT,CASSFQDSRRGAFF
-,-,TRBV3-1/TRBV3-2,TRBJ1-1,TGTGCCAGCAGCCAAGAAGGCAGGGCTGAAGCTTTCTTT,CASSQEGRAEAFF
-,-,TRBV10-3,TRBJ1-2,TGTGCCATCAGGATAGACGGGGACTATGGCTACACCTTC,CAIRIDGDYGYTF
-,-,TRBV7-8,TRBJ1-2,TGTGCCAGCAGCCACGGACAGCCGGGTGGCTACACCTTC,CASSHGQPGGYTF
TRBD1,-,TRBV10-1,TRBJ1-1,TGCGCCAGCAGTCCAGGGGGCTCGATGAACACTGAAGCTTTCTTT,CASSPGGSMNTEAFF
TRBD1,-,TRBV10-3,TRBJ1-4,TGTGCCATCAGTGCGACAGGGGGCAGGGATGAAAAACTGTTTTTT,CAISATGGRDEKLFF
TRBD1,-,TRBV7-9,TRBJ1-4,TGTGCCAGCAGCTCCGGAGGGACAGGGGGTGAAAAACTGTTTTTT,CASSSGGTGGEKLFF
-,-,TRBV1,TRBJ2-5,TGCACCAGCAGCCAAGATCTGGCCCACTTGGCGGAGCAAGAGACCCAGTACTTC,CTSSQDLAHLAEQETQYF